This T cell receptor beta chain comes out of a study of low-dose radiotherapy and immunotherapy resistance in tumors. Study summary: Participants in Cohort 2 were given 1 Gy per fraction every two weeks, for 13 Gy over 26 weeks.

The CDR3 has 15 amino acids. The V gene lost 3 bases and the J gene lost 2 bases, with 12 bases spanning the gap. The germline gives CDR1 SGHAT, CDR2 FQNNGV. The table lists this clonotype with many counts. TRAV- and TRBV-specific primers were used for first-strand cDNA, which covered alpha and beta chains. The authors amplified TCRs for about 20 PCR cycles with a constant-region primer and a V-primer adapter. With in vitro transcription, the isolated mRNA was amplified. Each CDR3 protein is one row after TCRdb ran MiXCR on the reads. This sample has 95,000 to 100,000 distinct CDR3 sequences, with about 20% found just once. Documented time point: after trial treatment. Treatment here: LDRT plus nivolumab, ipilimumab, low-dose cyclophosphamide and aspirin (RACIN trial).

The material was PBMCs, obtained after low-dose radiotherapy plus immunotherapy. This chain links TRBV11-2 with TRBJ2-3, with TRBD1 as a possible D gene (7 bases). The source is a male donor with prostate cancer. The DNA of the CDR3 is TGTGCCAGCAGCTTGGGGGGACAGTACACAGATACGCAGTATTTT. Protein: CASSLGGQYTDTQYF.